What follows describes a single T cell receptor beta chain. Every TCR cDNA molecule bore a unique molecular identifier. TCRdb re-analysed the 5' RACE reads in MiXCR, keeping a single row per CDR3 protein. Among tens of thousands of distinct CDR3 sequences listed, 5.3% were seen once. The data stem from a study of spatial heterogeneity in lung cancer. In the study overall: Among detected sequences, beta-chain ones consistently exceeded alpha-chain ones in number.

Time point specified: sample taken at primary tumor resection. The 70 or so donors had untreated early-stage non-small cell lung cancer. The study sequenced unsorted whole RNA from tumor, nontumor lung or frozen PBMC. The CDR3 totals 14 residues. J lost 5 bases, V lost 2 bases, and 4 bases had no gene match. Germline CDR1 SGHVS, CDR2 FQNEAQ. The specimen was PBMCs, collected at surgery. This chain uses TRBV7-8 with TRBJ2-3, with 7 bases aligning to TRBD2. The clonotype originates from a male donor with early-stage non-small cell lung cancer. CDR3 sequence reads: CASSLSGEGDTQYF. The CDR3 DNA reads as TGTGCCAGCAGCTTATCGGGGGAGGGAGATACGCAGTATTTT.